These T cell receptor beta chains were read from a single sample in a study of T cell responses to AZD1222 COVID-19 vaccine. Produced via immunoSEQ multiplex PCR; TCRdb's table is partial and in-frame only. The data show tens of thousands of clones, with roughly 90% seen just once and 6.9% held by the top ten. The sample consisted of peripheral blood, taken 28 days after the second AZD1222 dose. All receptors derive from an adult who received the AZD1222 COVID-19 vaccine. Both conserved end residues are part of each CDR3. A D gene is named only where the DNA matches it firmly. Expanded clones are given a class, and other clones once, few, many or no size at all.

NA TRBJ1-1 TRBV4-1 NA CASSQSGAEAFF TGCGCCAGCAGCCAATCGGGGGCTGAAGCTTTCTTT
NA TRBJ2-7 TRBV12-3/TRBV12-4 NA CAIRVAYEQYF TGTGCCATCAGGGTAGCCTACGAGCAGTACTTC
TRBD2 TRBJ2-1 TRBV7-2 NA CASSLLAGGYNEQFF TGTGCCAGCAGCTTACTAGCGGGAGGCTACAATGAGCAGTTCTTC
NA TRBJ1-6 TRBV6-1 NA CASSVGSGSYNSPLHF TGTGCCAGCAGTGTCGGCAGCGGATCCTATAATTCACCCCTCCACTTT
NA TRBJ2-5 TRBV4-2 NA CASSQLSGQETQYF TGTGCCAGCAGCCAATTAAGCGGTCAAGAGACCCAGTACTTC
TRBD2 TRBJ2-7 TRBV4-2 NA CASSQAWRGVYEQYF TGTGCCAGCAGCCAAGCGTGGCGGGGGGTGTACGAGCAGTACTTC
NA TRBJ1-3 TRBV5-1 NA CASSGSEVTGNTIYF TGCGCCAGCAGCGGCTCAGAGGTAACTGGAAACACCATATATTTT
NA TRBJ1-4 TRBV27 NA CASRATNEKLFF TGTGCCAGCAGAGCAACTAATGAAAAACTGTTTTTT
NA TRBJ2-3 TRBV5-4 NA CASSLHLFRQTSTDTQYF TGTGCCAGCAGCTTGCACCTATTCAGACAGACTAGCACAGATACGCAGTATTTT
NA TRBJ2-7 TRBV6-5 few CASSYGASDTYEQYF TGTGCCAGCAGTTACGGGGCTAGCGACACCTACGAGCAGTACTTC
NA TRBJ2-1 TRBV29-1 NA CSVETGHPYNEQFF TGCAGCGTTGAGACCGGGCATCCGTACAATGAGCAGTTCTTC
TRBD1 TRBJ2-1 TRBV5-1 NA CASSSGQGLGNEQFF TGCGCCAGCAGCTCGGGACAGGGGCTGGGTAATGAGCAGTTCTTC
NA TRBJ1-2 TRBV15 NA CATSSERSTTETGYTF TGTGCCACCAGCAGCGAGCGATCAACAACTGAGACTGGCTACACCTTC
NA TRBJ2-5 TRBV7-7 NA CASRLSVRGAETQYF TGTGCTAGCAGGCTTTCAGTCAGGGGCGCAGAGACCCAGTACTTC
NA TRBJ2-7 TRBV29-1 NA CSVERQVGEQYF TGCAGCGTTGAACGTCAGGTGGGCGAGCAGTACTTC
NA TRBJ2-1 TRBV4-2 NA CASSQDGGNYNEQFF TGTGCCAGCAGCCAAGATGGGGGGAACTACAATGAGCAGTTCTTC
NA TRBJ2-1 TRBV4-3 NA CASSQAADYNEQFF TGCGCCAGCAGCCAAGCAGCGGACTACAATGAGCAGTTCTTC
NA TRBJ2-7 TRBV30 NA CAWNIDSHSYEQYF TGTGCCTGGAATATTGACAGCCACTCCTACGAGCAGTACTTC
TRBD1 TRBJ2-1 TRBV29-1 NA CSSSDRRPDLHEQFF TGCAGCTCTTCGGACAGGCGACCTGACCTTCATGAGCAGTTCTTC
TRBD2 TRBJ2-1 TRBV7-6 NA CASSLAGGGSGEQFF TGTGCCAGCAGCCTAGCGGGGGGAGGGTCTGGTGAGCAGTTCTTC
NA TRBJ2-7 TRBV30 NA CAWSVMAYYEQYF TGTGCCTGGAGTGTAATGGCATACTACGAGCAGTACTTC
NA TRBJ2-3 TRBV6-1 NA CASSERRGKGDVSGSSTDTQYF TGTGCCAGCAGTGAACGGCGGGGAAAGGGGGACGTAAGCGGATCAAGCACAGATACGCAGTATTTT
NA TRBJ1-1 TRBV7-2 NA CASSALTRNTEAFF TGTGCCAGCAGCGCCTTAACAAGGAACACTGAAGCTTTCTTT
TRBD2 TRBJ2-7 TRBV4-1 NA CASSHRAGATYEQYF TGCGCCAGCAGCCACCGAGCGGGGGCCACCTACGAGCAGTACTTC
NA TRBJ1-5 TRBV6-5 NA CASSYRPNNQPQHF TGTGCCAGCAGTTACCGACCGAACAATCAGCCCCAGCATTTT
NA TRBJ1-2 TRBV28 NA CASSLEGYGYTF TGTGCCAGCAGCCTTGAGGGATATGGCTACACCTTC
NA TRBJ1-1 TRBV6-6 NA CASSTEVTEAFF TGTGCCAGCAGTACAGAGGTGACTGAAGCTTTCTTT
NA TRBJ2-5 TRBV7-2 NA CASSPLEGGRKETQYF TGTGCCAGCAGCCCCCTGGAGGGGGGGCGGAAAGAGACCCAGTACTTC
TRBD1 TRBJ1-2 TRBV19 NA CASSPRTGVHGYTF TGTGCCAGTAGTCCACGAACAGGGGTCCATGGCTACACCTTC
TRBD1 TRBJ2-5 TRBV28 NA CASATRQGIKTQYF TGTGCCAGCGCTACCCGACAGGGAATCAAGACCCAGTACTTC
NA TRBJ2-2 TRBV6-5 NA CASRGTSNTGELFF TGTGCCAGCAGAGGGACATCGAACACCGGGGAGCTGTTTTTT
TRBD1 TRBJ1-2 TRBV27 NA CASSPWDRADYGYTF TGTGCCAGCAGTCCCTGGGACAGGGCAGACTATGGCTACACCTTC
NA TRBJ2-7 TRBV5-4 NA CASSLGQIRTDEQYF TGTGCCAGCAGCTTGGGACAGATTAGGACGGACGAGCAGTACTTC
NA TRBJ1-1 TRBV6-5 NA CASSYSEDHLEAFF TGTGCCAGCAGTTACTCTGAGGACCACCTTGAAGCTTTCTTT
NA TRBJ2-7 TRBV28 NA CASSLAGRQYEQYF TGTGCCAGCAGTTTGGCGGGCAGGCAGTACGAGCAGTACTTC
NA TRBJ2-7 TRBV11-1 few CASSSGSSYEQYF TGTGCCAGCAGCTCCGGGTCCTCCTACGAGCAGTACTTC
NA TRBJ1-1 TRBV3-1/TRBV3-2 few CASSRLGALNTEAFF TGTGCCAGCAGCCGCCTTGGGGCTTTGAACACTGAAGCTTTCTTT
NA TRBJ1-5 TRBV6-5 NA CASSREVKQPQHF TGTGCCAGTAGTAGGGAGGTAAAGCAGCCCCAGCATTTT
NA TRBJ2-6 TRBV28 NA CASSLDQSSGANVLTF TGTGCCAGCAGCCTGGACCAATCCTCTGGGGCCAACGTCCTGACTTTC
TRBD1 TRBJ1-3 TRBV6-7 medium-sized CARHSYPGQSKPRVYF TGTGCCAGACACTCTTATCCGGGACAGAGTAAACCACGGGTATATTTT
TRBD1 TRBJ1-5 TRBV10-1 NA CASSSTGGDGNQPQHF TGCGCCAGCAGTTCGACAGGGGGCGATGGCAATCAGCCCCAGCATTTT
TRBD1 TRBJ2-6 TRBV3-1/TRBV3-2 once CASSQGGQAGANVLTF TGTGCCAGCAGCCAAGGGGGACAGGCTGGGGCCAACGTCCTGACTTTC
NA TRBJ2-1 TRBV29-1 NA CSVSGSGSGEQFF TGCAGCGTTTCTGGCTCCGGGAGTGGTGAGCAGTTCTTC
NA TRBJ1-2 TRBV15 few CATSRDRQSPYGYTF TGTGCCACCAGCAGAGATCGGCAGTCACCCTATGGCTACACCTTC
NA TRBJ2-1 TRBV19 NA CASADSSYNEQFF TGTGCCAGTGCGGACAGTTCCTACAATGAGCAGTTCTTC
NA TRBJ2-5 TRBV18 NA CASSPIAPTSTQETQYF TGTGCCAGCTCACCAATAGCCCCGACTAGTACGCAAGAGACCCAGTACTTC